The 18 T cell receptor beta chains below were found in one sample sequenced in a study of neurological immune-mediated disorders. Specified time point: longitudinal time-point 1 (baseline). TCRdb re-called the 5' RACE reads with MiXCR, one entry per CDR3 protein. The sample lists about 71,000 distinct CDR3 sequences; around 9.6% were seen once. Input material: PBMCs. The source is a man younger than 45 in good health.

This clonotype was picked up many times. J is TRBJ2-3 and V is TRBV6-6, with D possibly TRBD1 on 5 matching bases. The CDR3 is 17 amino acids. Trimming took 4 bases from V and 0 from J, leaving 17 bases between them. Germline assignment: CDR1 MNHNY and CDR2 SVGAGI (reference sequence). The CDR3: CASSLGLRLTSTDTQYF. In DNA, the CDR3 is TGTGCCAGCAGTTTGGGGCTGCGGCTTACTAGCACAGATACGCAGTATTTT.

This clonotype was observed at least ten times. V usage is TRBV10-3 and J usage is TRBJ2-3, with 14 positions matching TRBD2. The length of the CDR3 is 16 residues. Germline CDR1 and CDR2: ENHRY and SYGVKD. V lost 4 bases, J lost 5 bases, and 5 bases stayed unmatched. CDR3 DNA: TGTGCCATCAGTGGACTAGCGGGAGGGCCAGGAGATACGCAGTATTTT. It specifies CAISGLAGGPGDTQYF.

This clonotype was picked up many times. The rearrangement links TRBV12-3 or TRBV12-4 to TRBJ1-5; possible D gene TRBD1, 5 bases. The CDR3 consists of 17 residues. Deletions cut 2 bases from V and 0 bases from J, with 14 bases between. The CDR3 coding sequence is TGTGCCAGCAGTTTAATGCGGGACGTAAGTAGCAATCAGCCCCAGCATTTT. The encoded protein is CASSLMRDVSSNQPQHF.

This clonotype was found a few times. This chain joins TRBV5-1 and TRBJ2-5, with a tentative D call TRBD1 (6 bases). V was clipped by 0 bases and J by 2 bases, with 17 bases between them. CDR1 and CDR2 from the germline V gene are SGHRS and YFSETQ. The CDR3 runs 17 residues. CDR3 protein: CASSLVLGSTGQETQYF. The CDR3 DNA reads TGCGCCAGCAGCTTGGTTCTTGGCTCTACAGGGCAAGAGACCCAGTACTTC.

This clonotype was seen at least ten times. The genes are TRBV15 and TRBJ1-2; 8 positions agree with TRBD1. V shed 0 bases and J 7 bases; nucleotides not matched to a gene: 4. Germline CDR1 is LNHNV and CDR2 is YYDKDF (reference sequence). The CDR3 has 14 amino acids. The CDR3 reads CATSRDNTGGGYTF. The CDR3 coding sequence is TGTGCCACCAGCAGAGATAACACAGGGGGTGGCTACACCTTC. Together with reference TRBV15 and TRBJ1-2, the CDR3 gives the full variable domain: DAMVIQNPRYQVTQFGKPVTLSCSQTLNHNVMYWYQQKSSQAPKLLFHYYDKDFNNEADTPDNFQSRRPNTSFCFLDIRSPGLGDTAMYLCATSRDNTGGGYTFGSGTRLTVV.

This clonotype was observed a handful of times. This chain joins TRBV20-1 and TRBJ2-3; 9 positions agree with TRBD2. The CDR3 length is 14 residues. Losses at the gene ends were 5 bases for V and 6 bases for J; bases not matched to a gene: 9. Germline values: CDR1 DFQATT, CDR2 SNEGSKA (reference sequence). This chain's CDR3 is CSAWNSGSIDTQYF. The CDR3 region has the DNA TGCAGTGCTTGGAATAGCGGGAGTATCGATACGCAGTATTTT.

The table lists this clonotype with many counts. This sequence joins TRBV7-8 and TRBJ2-7; 9 bases match TRBD2. CDR1 SGHVS and CDR2 FQNEAQ come from the germline V gene. The V and J ends lost 0 bases and 0 bases, in that order; junction bases with no gene match: 3. The CDR3 sequence is 16 residues long. The CDR3 spells CASSLAPTSGSYEQYF. CDR3 nucleotide sequence: TGTGCCAGCAGCTTAGCCCCGACTAGCGGCTCCTACGAGCAGTACTTC.

The chain uses TRBV5-1 and TRBJ2-5; TRBD2 aligns across 10 bases. Germline V gene data show CDR1 as SGHRS and CDR2 as YFSETQ. The CDR3 runs 16 residues. J gave up 4 bases and V 4 bases, and 10 bases lay outside the gene matches. The CDR3 region has the DNA TGCGCCAGCAGCCCTTCAACGAGCGGGAGGGGAGAGACCCAGTACTTC. Translated: CASSPSTSGRGETQYF. The full variable domain, its missing parts supplied by reference TRBV5-1 and TRBJ2-5, is KAGVTQTPRYLIKTRGQQVTLSCSPISGHRSVSWYQQTPGQGLQFLFEYFSETQRNKGNFPGRFSGRQFSNSRSEMNVSTLELGDSALYLCASSPSTSGRGETQYFGPGTRLLVL.

This clonotype occurred many times. This rearrangement joins TRBV5-1 to TRBJ2-1; D is unclear. The CDR3 contains 15 residues. Germline-derived CDR1 and CDR2 are SGHRS and YFSETQ. V was shortened by 1 base and J by 0 bases, with 8 bases between the two germline ends. CDR3 region: CASSLTIISYNEQFF. In nucleotides, the CDR3 is TGCGCCAGCAGCTTGACTATTATCTCCTACAATGAGCAGTTCTTC.

This clonotype appeared many times. The chain recombines TRBV29-1 with TRBJ1-2; TRBD1 aligns across 9 bases. V lost 6 bases and J lost 7; bases outside the gene matches: 6. This CDR3 region has 12 residues. Per the germline V gene, CDR1 is SQVTM and CDR2 is ANQGSEA. The CDR3 loop is CSVVDRGRGYTF. The CDR3 DNA is TGCAGCGTGGTGGACAGGGGACGTGGCTACACCTTC.

This clonotype was counted ten times or more. The chain combines TRBV7-9 with TRBJ2-2, with D possibly TRBD1 on 6 matching bases. V gave up 6 bases and J gave up 4 bases, with 15 bases separating them. This CDR3 spans 15 amino acids. Per the germline V gene, CDR1 is SEHNR and CDR2 is FQNEAQ (reference sequence). The CDR3 DNA follows: TGTGCCAGCAGGATGAGTGGGGGCCGCACCGGGGAGCTGTTTTTT. Amino acid sequence: CASRMSGGRTGELFF.

This clonotype was seen ten or more times. The gene calls are TRBV28 and TRBJ2-1, with D maybe TRBD2 (5 bases). Germline CDR1 MDHEN, CDR2 SYDVKM. V was pared by 4 bases and J by 6 bases, with 13 bases between. The CDR3 runs to 14 residues. CDR3 nucleotides: TGTGCCAGCAGTTCCCGGCCAAGCGGCAATGAGCAGTTCTTC. Its translation: CASSSRPSGNEQFF.

This clonotype was seen ten or more times. This sequence joins TRBV29-1 and TRBJ1-1; D uncertain. This CDR3 has 13 amino acids. Looked up from germline, CDR1 is SQVTM and CDR2 is ANQGSEA. Trimming removed 4 bases at V and 0 bases at J, with 9 bases between. CDR3 in amino acids: CSVVAPMNTEAFF. CDR3 in DNA: TGCAGCGTTGTTGCACCAATGAACACTGAAGCTTTCTTT. The full variable domain, its missing parts supplied by reference TRBV29-1 and TRBJ1-1, is SAVISQKPSRDICQRGTSLTIQCQVDSQVTMMFWYRQQPGQSLTLIATANQGSEATYESGFVIDKFPISRPNLTFSTLTVSNMSPEDSSIYLCSVVAPMNTEAFFGQGTRLTVV.

This clonotype was recorded many times. The chain couples TRBV28 to TRBJ1-5, with unresolved D. This CDR3 has 15 amino acids. Germline V gene lookup returns CDR1 MDHEN and CDR2 SYDVKM. V was trimmed by 5 bases and J by 0 bases, leaving 11 bases between them. Here the CDR3 DNA reads TGTGCCAGCAGTCCCCCGGACTATAGCAATCAGCCCCAGCATTTT. This sequence encodes CASSPPDYSNQPQHF. The full variable domain, in which reference TRBV28 and TRBJ1-5 provide the parts outside the CDR3, is DVKVTQSSRYLVKRTGEKVFLECVQDMDHENMFWYRQDPGLGLRLIYFSYDVKMKEKGDIPEGYSVSREKKERFSLILESASTNQTSMYLCASSPPDYSNQPQHFGDGTRLSIL.

This clonotype was observed a handful of times. For the CDR3, the DNA is TGTGCCAGCAGACTCGGACAGGACTATCAGCCCCAGCATTTT. It encodes CASRLGQDYQPQHF. The rearrangement joins TRBV2 to TRBJ1-5; 7 bases map to TRBD1. Germline loops: CDR1 SNHLY, CDR2 FYNNEI. There are 14 residues in the CDR3. The ends lost 6 bases at V and 5 bases at J; junction bases unmatched: 7.

This clonotype was detected ten times or more. The genes are TRBV20-1 and TRBJ1-5; D perhaps matches TRBD1 (6 bases). V lost 0 bases and J lost 5, with 14 bases in between. Germline V gives CDR1 DFQATT, CDR2 SNEGSKA (reference sequence). CDR3 length: 15 amino acids. The CDR3, as DNA: TGCAGTGCTAGAGATGGGGGGGCTCTTGATCAGCCCCAGCATTTT. It specifies CSARDGGALDQPQHF.

This clonotype was counted many times. J is TRBJ2-1 and V is TRBV11-1; 11 nucleotides match TRBD2. The CDR3 sequence is 19 residues long. Germline V gives CDR1 SGHAT, CDR2 FQDESV (reference sequence). V trimming: 4 bases; J trimming: 2 bases; junction bases outside the gene matches: 13. CDR3 in amino acids: CASSWGGPLAGGPYNEQFF. The CDR3 DNA reads TGTGCCAGCAGCTGGGGAGGTCCGCTAGCGGGAGGACCCTACAATGAGCAGTTCTTC.

This clonotype was detected many times. The chain combines TRBV5-1 with TRBJ2-7; the match to TRBD2 covers 11 bases. Germline CDR1 is SGHRS and CDR2 is YFSETQ. This CDR3 comprises 17 residues. Trimming cost V 7 bases and J 3 bases; bases outside gene matches: 15. CDR3 amino acids: CASARSGTSGVVYEQYF. The CDR3 DNA sequence: TGCGCCAGCGCCCGATCAGGGACTAGCGGTGTCGTCTACGAGCAGTACTTC.